This T cell receptor (beta chain) was retrieved from a study of OX40 agonist ivuxolimab in advanced cancers. Overall study context: At 82.7% male, the cohort had a mean age of about 60 years, ranging from roughly 20 to 90. Findings of the study overall: Dose levels from 0.1 to 3.0 mg/kg saw CD4+ and CD8+ blood T cells expand clonally by week 6. It was not determined which antigens were specifically recognized by the peripheral T cells that had undergone clonal expansion.

Assay: immunoSEQ multiplex PCR; the TCRdb copy retains only in-frame clones and omits some. Among about 79,000 clones listed, approximately 92% were seen once. Concerning this clone: Antigen specificity is unknown.

The CDR3 covers 12 residues. V lost 4 bases, J lost 4 bases, and 8 bases lay in between. The germline V gene encodes CDR1 SGHRS and CDR2 YFSETQ. The chain employs TRBV5-1 and TRBJ2-5, with D maybe TRBD2 (5 bases). Material: CD4+ or CD8+ T cells sorted from blood, obtained in a trial of the OX40 agonist ivuxolimab. This sequence was found in an adult with an advanced solid tumor such as melanoma, head and neck, liver or kidney cancer. The CDR3 is CASSGEGETQYF. The CDR3 nucleotides are TGCGCCAGCAGCGGAGAGGGAGAGACCCAGTACTTC.